These 30 T cell receptor beta chains share one sample of origin, sequenced in a study of neurological immune-mediated disorders. MiXCR, applied by TCRdb to the 5' RACE reads, yields one record per CDR3 protein. This sample has 77,000 or so distinct CDR3 sequences, with under 10% found just once. Sequencing was done on a sample of PBMCs. The receptors originated from a man in his fifties in good health.

Regarding this clonotype: This may stem from a read error, because a much larger clone lies one nucleotide away. The chain employs TRBV5-5 and TRBJ2-7; tentative D call: TRBD1 (6 bases). Germline V gene data show CDR1 as SGHKS and CDR2 as YYEKEE (reference sequence). This CDR3 has 13 residues. For the CDR3, the DNA is TGTGCCAGCAGCTTTCTACAGGGCTACGAGCATTACTTC. Its translation is CASSFLQGYEHYF.

This clonotype was counted at least ten times. V gene TRBV5-1 combines with J gene TRBJ1-4; 9 bases match TRBD1. The CDR3 loop spans 17 amino acids. CDR1 and CDR2 from the germline V gene are SGHRS and YFSETQ. The J segment lost 3 bases and the V segment lost 1 base, leaving 7 bases of the junction unmatched. In DNA, the CDR3 is TGCGCCAGCAGCTTGACAGGGGGCCCAACGGCTAATGAAAAACTGTTTTTT. Amino acids: CASSLTGGPTANEKLFF.

This clonotype occurred many times. CDR3 DNA sequence: TGTGCCAGCAACCGCAAGTTAGGAGTACGGTACAATGAGCAGTTCTTC. Translating it yields CASNRKLGVRYNEQFF. The gene calls are TRBV28 and TRBJ2-1, with D uncertain. Germline V gene lookup returns CDR1 MDHEN and CDR2 SYDVKM. The CDR3 extends over 16 amino acids. The V and J ends lost 7 bases and 4 bases respectively, with 20 bases between them.

This clonotype was observed many times. The V call is TRBV5-1, the J call TRBJ1-1; D unresolved. Germline assignment: CDR1 SGHRS and CDR2 YFSETQ. The CDR3 spans 16 residues. V dropped 4 bases and J dropped 4 bases, with 20 bases sitting between them. The CDR3 nucleotides read TGCGCCAGCAGCGTAAGACATGAGGTTCTTGTCACTGAAGCTTTCTTT. Its translation: CASSVRHEVLVTEAFF.

In this sample, this clonotype turned up many times. This chain joins TRBV6-5 and TRBJ2-7, with 8 nucleotides matching TRBD1. This CDR3 region has 13 residues. Germline V lookup: CDR1 MNHEY, CDR2 SVGAGI. With V trimmed by 6 bases and J by 7 bases, 8 bases remained unmatched. CDR3 coding DNA: TGTGCCAGCAGACCTCAGGGGGCGGGGGAGCAGTACTTC. Protein: CASRPQGAGEQYF.

This clonotype occurred many times. The chain combines TRBV7-9 with TRBJ1-1, with 7 bases aligning to TRBD1. The CDR3 loop spans 14 amino acids. Germline values: CDR1 SEHNR, CDR2 FQNEAQ (reference sequence). The trim removed 5 bases at V and 8 bases at J, leaving 11 bases unmatched. CDR3 residues: CASSPRQGLGEAFF. The CDR3 DNA sequence: TGTGCCAGCAGCCCCAGACAGGGCTTGGGGGAAGCTTTCTTT.

This clonotype has a count of ten or more. The chain is built from TRBV18 and TRBJ2-7; D perhaps matches TRBD1 (6 bases). CDR3 length equals 15 residues. Germline lookup yields CDR1 KGHSH and CDR2 LQKENI. The V end was cut by 3 bases, the J end by 6 bases, with 18 bases between. The CDR3 sequence: CASSPIRDTYGEQYF. The CDR3 DNA follows: TGTGCCAGCTCACCTATACGGGACACCTATGGCGAGCAGTACTTC.

This clonotype was observed once. The rearrangement uses TRBV20-1 and TRBJ2-5; D may correspond to TRBD1 or TRBD2 (5 bases each). This CDR3 is built from 14 residues. V lost 5 bases to trimming and J lost 5 bases, with 18 bases between them. Germline V gives CDR1 DFQATT, CDR2 SNEGSKA (reference sequence). CDR3 protein: CSAGGWILPETQYF. As DNA, the CDR3 is TGCAGTGCTGGGGGATGGATCCTCCCGGAGACCCAGTACTTC.

In this sample, this clonotype turned up many times. The chain uses TRBV20-1 and TRBJ1-5; 10 bases are shared with TRBD1. Germline V lookup: CDR1 DFQATT, CDR2 SNEGSKA (reference sequence). This CDR3 has 15 amino acids. Trimming at V came to 3 bases and at J to 8 bases, leaving 10 bases not matched to a gene. CDR3 DNA sequence: TGCAGTGCTAGTCCCGGGACAGGGGAGGTCAAGCCCCAGCATTTT. Amino acid sequence: CSASPGTGEVKPQHF.

This clonotype was detected ten times or more. V is TRBV20-1 and J is TRBJ2-7; TRBD1 might be the D (6 bases). Germline V gives CDR1 DFQATT, CDR2 SNEGSKA (reference sequence). The V end lost 3 bases, the J end lost 1 base, and 13 bases lay between the germline ends. This CDR3 is built from 14 residues. In DNA form, the CDR3 reads TGCAGTGCTAGGTCTCCGGGACAATCCTACGAGCAGTACTTC. Translating gives CSARSPGQSYEQYF.

The table lists this clonotype with many counts. The V gene is TRBV9, the J gene TRBJ2-7; 8 nucleotides line up with TRBD2. J gave up 1 base and V 4 bases, and 4 bases lay outside the gene matches. CDR1 is SGDLS and CDR2 is YYNGEE in the germline V gene. The CDR3 covers 14 residues. In nucleotides, the CDR3 is TGTGCCAGCAGCACGGGACTAGAATCCTACGAGCAGTACTTC. It specifies CASSTGLESYEQYF.

This clonotype appeared many times. The rearrangement joins TRBV29-1 to TRBJ2-7; D is perhaps TRBD1 or TRBD2 (6 bases each). Deletions cut 7 bases from V and 5 bases from J, with 21 bases between. The CDR3 covers 14 residues. Germline values: CDR1 SQVTM, CDR2 ANQGSEA. The CDR3 DNA follows: TGCAGCGCCACCGGACCAACAGGGAGGAACGAGCAGTACTTC. Its protein product is CSATGPTGRNEQYF.

This clonotype came up many times. This chain connects TRBV7-6 to TRBJ2-7; the D is unclear. V lost 3 bases and J lost 9, with 12 bases in between. In germline, CDR1 is SGHVS, CDR2 FNYEAQ. The CDR3 length is 12 residues. DNA of the CDR3: TGTGCCAGCAGCTTGGCAGCCCCAGTGCAGTACTTC. It is translated as CASSLAAPVQYF.

This clonotype was recorded at least ten times. The gene calls are TRBV5-1 and TRBJ2-1; 9 nucleotides agree with TRBD2. Germline V CDR1 and CDR2: SGHRS, YFSETQ. This CDR3 contains 15 residues. V shed 4 bases, J shed 7 bases, and the junction held 9 bases outside the gene matches. The CDR3 here is CASSAAGLATNEQFF. In nucleotides, the CDR3 is TGCGCCAGCAGCGCAGCGGGACTAGCTACTAATGAGCAGTTCTTC.

This clonotype has at least ten counts. The gene calls are TRBV12-3 or TRBV12-4 and TRBJ1-1; D may be TRBD1 (6 bases). Trimming removed 3 bases from V and 6 bases from J, with 14 bases in between. CDR3 size: 14 residues. CDR3 amino acids: CASSLHRDSAEAFF. DNA for the CDR3: TGTGCCAGCAGTTTGCACAGGGATTCCGCTGAAGCTTTCTTT.

The chain carries TRBV5-4 and TRBJ2-5; 7 bases are shared with TRBD2. Germline CDR1 and CDR2: SGHNT and YYREEE (reference sequence). Trimming at V came to 2 bases and at J to 1 base, leaving 5 bases not matched to a gene. The CDR3 has 15 residues. CDR3 nucleotides: TGTGCCAGCAGCTTCGGGGGGTCCTCCCAAGAGACCCAGTACTTC. Protein: CASSFGGSSQETQYF.

This clonotype came up many times. The J gene is TRBJ1-5, the V gene TRBV6-1, with no clear D. V was cut by 2 bases and J by 2 bases, with 7 bases left in between. The germline V gene has CDR1 MNHNS and CDR2 SASEGT. The CDR3 is 14 amino acids. The CDR3 DNA reads TGTGCCAGCAGTGAACCGGACGGCAATCAGCCCCAGCATTTT. Its translation: CASSEPDGNQPQHF.

This clonotype was detected ten times or more. V and J are TRBV5-1 and TRBJ2-5, with a weak D call TRBD1 (5 bases). CDR1 is SGHRS and CDR2 is YFSETQ in the germline V gene. The CDR3 has 16 amino acids. Trimming removed 0 bases at V and 2 bases at J, with 14 bases between. This CDR3 is CASSLVPGKRQETQYF. CDR3 coding DNA: TGCGCCAGCAGCTTGGTTCCAGGGAAGAGGCAAGAGACCCAGTACTTC.

This clonotype was counted at least ten times. Here the CDR3 DNA reads TGTGCCAGCAGCCAGCCCCAGGCGCGGCCTCAGTACTTC. This encodes CASSQPQARPQYF. The genes are TRBV14 and TRBJ2-7; D not resolved. There are 13 residues in the CDR3. Germline CDR1 and CDR2: SGHDN and FVKESK. Trimming pared 3 bases from V and 10 bases from J, leaving 16 bases between.

The table lists this clonotype with many counts. DNA for the CDR3: TGTGCCAGCAGCTTTAGGGGGCAAGATTCACCCCTCCACTTT. This gives the protein CASSFRGQDSPLHF. This rearrangement joins TRBV7-9 to TRBJ1-6, with 7 bases identical to TRBD1. This CDR3 is built from 14 residues. V shed 3 bases, J shed 8 bases, and the junction held 4 bases outside the gene matches. Germline V gives CDR1 SEHNR, CDR2 FQNEAQ (reference sequence).

This clonotype was picked up many times. The chain joins TRBV5-1 to TRBJ2-7; no reliable D call. Germline lookup yields CDR1 SGHRS and CDR2 YFSETQ. V shed 3 bases and J shed 3 bases, with 10 bases lying between them. The CDR3 length is 13 residues. This CDR3 is CASSYSGFYEQYF. In DNA, the CDR3 is TGCGCCAGCAGCTATAGTGGGTTCTACGAGCAGTACTTC.

This clonotype appeared many times. This chain joins TRBV7-2 and TRBJ1-5; the match to TRBD1 covers 7 bases. The CDR3 runs to 14 residues. The V and J ends lost 6 bases and 5 bases, in that order; junction bases with no gene match: 7. Looked up from germline, CDR1 is SGHTA and CDR2 is FQGNSA. The CDR3 DNA sequence: TGTGCCAGCAGTTACGACAGGGACTATCAGCCCCAGCATTTT. As protein: CASSYDRDYQPQHF.

The sample holds many counts of this clonotype. The chain joins TRBV28 to TRBJ2-1; TRBD1 matches at 9 bases. CDR1 and CDR2 from the germline V gene are MDHEN and SYDVKM. CDR3 length: 15 amino acids. The V and J ends lost 6 bases and 5 bases, in that order; junction bases with no gene match: 8. In DNA, the CDR3 is TGTGCCAGCAGCCGCGGGACAGGGTGGGACAATGAGCAGTTCTTC. Its protein is CASSRGTGWDNEQFF.

This clonotype was picked up many times. The V and J genes are TRBV5-1 and TRBJ2-2, with 7 bases matching TRBD2. The ends lost 4 bases at V and 6 bases at J; junction bases unmatched: 6. CDR1 and CDR2 (germline): SGHRS, YFSETQ. The CDR3 consists of 14 residues. The CDR3 nucleotides are TGCGCCAGCAGCCTGGGACTACTTTCCGGGGAGCTGTTTTTT. Translated: CASSLGLLSGELFF.

This clonotype was detected ten times or more. CDR3 region: CASSLVRGAGELFF. The CDR3 DNA is TGTGCCAGCAGCTTGGTCCGGGGGGCCGGGGAGCTGTTTTTT. The J gene is TRBJ2-2, the V gene TRBV5-5; TRBD2 agrees at 7 bases. V gave up 0 bases and J gave up 6 bases; unmatched junction bases: 2. The CDR3 runs 14 residues. Germline lookup yields CDR1 SGHKS and CDR2 YYEKEE (reference sequence).

This clonotype occurred many times. V is TRBV20-1 and J is TRBJ1-1; no firm D call. The germline gives CDR1 DFQATT, CDR2 SNEGSKA (reference sequence). This CDR3 has 14 residues. V lost 0 bases, J lost 1 base, and 9 bases lay in between. As DNA, the CDR3 is TGCAGTGCTAGAGATCTTCGCGAGAACACTGAAGCTTTCTTT. Translated: CSARDLRENTEAFF.

The sample holds many counts of this clonotype. The CDR3 protein is CASRQRGGSGELFF. The CDR3 bases are TGTGCCAGCAGACAAAGGGGTGGATCCGGGGAGCTGTTTTTT. The chain links TRBV14 to TRBJ2-2; TRBD1 is a possible D gene (5 bases). Germline V gene lookup returns CDR1 SGHDN and CDR2 FVKESK. The CDR3 is made up of 14 amino acids. Trimming took 6 bases from V and 6 from J, leaving 14 bases between them.

This clonotype appeared many times. V is TRBV20-1 and J is TRBJ2-5; D is perhaps TRBD1 or TRBD2 (5 bases each). Germline V CDR1 and CDR2: DFQATT, SNEGSKA (reference sequence). This CDR3 region has 16 residues. Trimming removed 6 bases at V and 3 bases at J, with 23 bases between. The CDR3: CSATGPGGDREETQYF. In nucleotides, the CDR3 is TGCAGTGCCACAGGCCCAGGTGGGGACCGAGAAGAGACCCAGTACTTC.

Many counts were recorded for this clonotype. V is TRBV5-1 and J is TRBJ2-5, with 8 nucleotides matching TRBD1. CDR3 length equals 15 residues. Germline V gives CDR1 SGHRS, CDR2 YFSETQ. V was clipped by 4 bases and J by 2 bases; unmatched bases: 7. The CDR3 nucleotides read TGCGCCAGCAGCGAAATGGGACAGGTACAAGAGACCCAGTACTTC. This gives the protein CASSEMGQVQETQYF. Full variable domain (rest looked up from reference TRBV5-1 and TRBJ2-5): KAGVTQTPRYLIKTRGQQVTLSCSPISGHRSVSWYQQTPGQGLQFLFEYFSETQRNKGNFPGRFSGRQFSNSRSEMNVSTLELGDSALYLCASSEMGQVQETQYFGPGTRLLVL.

Worth noting for this clonotype: One end of the junction fails to match germline, which may point to a read error. The chain employs TRBV7-2 and TRBJ2-5, with 8 bases fitting TRBD2. Germline assignment: CDR1 SGHTA and CDR2 FQGNSA. The CDR3 has 16 residues. CDR3 sequence: CASSLASGGAGETKYF. DNA of the CDR3: TGTGCCAGCAGCTTAGCGAGCGGGGGAGCAGGGGAGACCAAGTACTTC.